The TCR beta chain described here comes from a study of tumor-infiltrating lymphocytes in oesophageal squamous cell carcinoma. This clonotype was seen a handful of times. TCRdb independently ran MiXCR on the PCR reads; one entry per CDR3 protein. Among roughly 14,000 distinct CDR3 sequences listed, about 50% were seen once. CDR3 length equals 14 residues. With 1 base removed from V and 5 bases from J, the gap between germline ends came to 9 bases. In germline, CDR1 is MDHEN, CDR2 SYDVKM. This chain joins TRBV28 and TRBJ1-5; D unclear. The clonotype comes from a male donor with esophageal squamous cell carcinoma. Sequencing was performed on blood. CDR3 in amino acids: CASSLFGRDQPQHF. CDR3 bases: TGTGCCAGCAGTTTATTTGGCAGAGATCAGCCCCAGCATTTT.